A selection of T cell receptor beta chains follows, all from one sample in a study of T cells in Graves' hyperthyroidism and ophthalmopathy. TCRdb recomputed calls from the multiplex PCR reads with MiXCR, one row per CDR3 protein. The data show hundreds of thousands of distinct CDR3 sequences, with around 13% seen just once and about a tenth held by the top ten. The sequencing input was blood. The receptors originated from a young woman with Graves' hyperthyroidism. Both conserved end residues are part of each CDR3. The D gene is left open where the match is weak. Rows give clone size only sometimes, using once, few, many, or a class for an expanded clone.

D,V,J,size,DNA,CDR3
-,TRBV18,TRBJ2-7,few,TGTGCCAGCTCCCCGAAAAAGATACAGGGCAGCGAGCAGTACTTC,CASSPKKIQGSEQYF
-,TRBV2,TRBJ2-1,many,TGTGCCAGCCCCCCCCAGCGAAGCTCCTACAATGAGCAGTTCTTC,CASPPQRSSYNEQFF
-,TRBV20-1,TRBJ2-3,few,TGCAGTGCAAACAAAATTACGCAGTATTTT,CSANKITQYF
-,TRBV6-2/TRBV6-3,TRBJ1-1,few,TGTGCCAGCAGTTATCCAGGGCGGGTCACTGAAGCTTTCTTT,CASSYPGRVTEAFF
-,TRBV11-2,TRBJ1-1,few,TGTGCCAGCAGCTTAGAATCCCGGGGAGCCCTGAACACTGAAGCTTTCTTT,CASSLESRGALNTEAFF
TRBD2,TRBV28,TRBJ2-7,many,TGTGCCAGCAGTTTTGGGACTAGCGGGAGGCGATACGAGCAGTACTTC,CASSFGTSGRRYEQYF
TRBD1,TRBV30,TRBJ1-2,few,TGTGCCTGGAGTGCGGGACAGGGGAACTATGGCTACACCTTC,CAWSAGQGNYGYTF
TRBD2,TRBV5-1,TRBJ2-1,-,TGCGCCAGCAGCTTGGAGGAGGGAGCCCTAGCGGACAATGAGCAGTTCTTC,CASSLEEGALADNEQFF
-,TRBV3-1,TRBJ2-5,many,TGTGCCAGCACCAAGGGACTTCAAGAGACCCAGTACTTC,CASTKGLQETQYF
-,TRBV4-1,TRBJ1-1,-,TGCGCCAGCAGCCAGGGCAGGTTGTCCATGAACACTGAAGCTTTCTTT,CASSQGRLSMNTEAFF
TRBD1,TRBV18,TRBJ1-5,few,TGTGCCAGCTCACCCCTGAGAACGGGACAGAGCAATCAGCCCCAGCATTTT,CASSPLRTGQSNQPQHF
-,TRBV11-2,TRBJ1-5,many,TGTGCCAGCAGCTTAGTTCCGATGGGCAATCAGCCCCAGCATTTT,CASSLVPMGNQPQHF
TRBD2,TRBV15,TRBJ2-7,many,TGTGCCACCAGCAGACCGATTAGCGGGACCCCACCCTTCGAGCAGTACTTC,CATSRPISGTPPFEQYF
TRBD2,TRBV28,TRBJ2-7,many,TGTGCCAGCAGTTTAAGGACTAGCGGCTACGAGCAGTACTTC,CASSLRTSGYEQYF
TRBD2,TRBV10-3,TRBJ2-7,-,TGTGCCATCAGTGAGTCGAGGCTAGCGGGGTTCTACGAGCAGTACTTC,CAISESRLAGFYEQYF
TRBD2,TRBV24-1,TRBJ2-1,-,TGTGCCACCAGTGATTCTGATAGCGGGAGGCCCAACAATGAGCAGTTCTTC,CATSDSDSGRPNNEQFF
-,TRBV28,TRBJ1-4,many,TGTGCCAGCAGTTCGACGACAGGAACTAATGAAAAACTGTTTTTT,CASSSTTGTNEKLFF
-,TRBV29-1,TRBJ2-3,many,TGCAGCGTAGAAAGTGGGCCAATAGATACGCAGTATTTT,CSVESGPIDTQYF
-,TRBV7-9,TRBJ2-7,many,TGTGCCAGCAGCCCCGCCGCCGCCTACGAGCAGTACTTC,CASSPAAAYEQYF
TRBD1,TRBV18,TRBJ2-7,-,TGTGCCAGCTCACCCCAGGACAGGGTCTACGAGCAGTACTTC,CASSPQDRVYEQYF
TRBD1,TRBV30,TRBJ2-7,many,TGTGCCTGGAGTATCGGGACAGGGGCTGTGCAGTACTTC,CAWSIGTGAVQYF
TRBD2,TRBV20-1,TRBJ2-1,few,TGCAGTGCTAGAGGATCCACTAGCGGGGTATACAATGAGCAGTTCTTC,CSARGSTSGVYNEQFF
-,TRBV10-3,TRBJ2-1,many,TGTGCCATCAGTGAGCGAACGTACAATGAGCAGTTCTTC,CAISERTYNEQFF
-,TRBV30,TRBJ2-2,-,TGTGCCTGGAGTGCCAGACCTGGCACCGGGGAGCTGTTTTTT,CAWSARPGTGELFF
TRBD2,TRBV6-9,TRBJ2-1,-,TGTGCCAGCAGTTTGGGACTAGTTTTCTACGAGCAGTTCTTC,CASSLGLVFYEQFF
-,TRBV29-1,TRBJ2-5,-,TGCAGCGTTCCGGGCCTTGAGGTGGAGACCCAGTACTTC,CSVPGLEVETQYF
-,TRBV7-9,TRBJ2-5,few,TGTGCCAGCAGCTTAGGGGGCGCGGTCTTTGCAGAGACCCAGTACTTC,CASSLGGAVFAETQYF
-,TRBV9,TRBJ2-1,few,TGTGCCAGCAGCACAGATAATGAGCAGTTCTTC,CASSTDNEQFF
-,TRBV6-2/TRBV6-3,TRBJ1-2,-,TGTGCCAGCAGTCCAGGACGGTGGGATGGCTACACCTTC,CASSPGRWDGYTF
-,TRBV11-3,TRBJ2-2,-,TGTGCTAGCAGCAGGAACGCGGGGGAGCTGTTTTTT,CASSRNAGELFF
-,TRBV28,TRBJ2-5,many,TGTGCCAGCACCCTCCCCTCAGATAGCGGAGAGACCCAGTACTTC,CASTLPSDSGETQYF
TRBD1,TRBV7-9,TRBJ1-2,few,TGTGCCAGCAGCTATCTCCCGGACAGGGGGCGAGGCATCTATGGCTACACCTTC,CASSYLPDRGRGIYGYTF
-,TRBV6-2/TRBV6-3,TRBJ2-7,many,TGTGCCAGCACCCCGGCGGGGAACCACGTCGAGCAGTACTTC,CASTPAGNHVEQYF
TRBD2,TRBV30,TRBJ2-7,many,TGTGCCTGGAGTAGTACCAGGAGAGCGGGAGCCAACTACGAGCAGTACTTC,CAWSSTRRAGANYEQYF
-,TRBV11-1,TRBJ1-1,-,TGTGCCAGCAGCTTAGTAGGGTATGAAGCTTTCTTT,CASSLVGYEAFF
-,TRBV6-1,TRBJ1-1,many,TGTGCCAGCAGACTTCAGAACACTGAAGCTTTCTTT,CASRLQNTEAFF
-,TRBV7-9,TRBJ2-1,few,TGTGCCAGCAGCTTGGGACTGAACAATGGGCAGTTCTTC,CASSLGLNNGQFF
TRBD2,TRBV7-9,TRBJ2-1,few,TGTGCCAGCAGCCCCCCCCACGGCGGGAGGCGTCCTTGCGATGAGCAGTTCTTC,CASSPPHGGRRPCDEQFF
-,TRBV11-2,TRBJ2-1,many,TGTGCCAGCAGCTTAGGCCGTTACGGAAGCTCCTACAATGAGCAGTTCTTC,CASSLGRYGSSYNEQFF
TRBD2,TRBV20-1,TRBJ2-6,-,TGCAGTGCTACTTTAGGACTAGCGGCCGGCTCTGGGGCCAACGTCCTGACTTTC,CSATLGLAAGSGANVLTF
TRBD2,TRBV6-2/TRBV6-3,TRBJ2-1,many,TGTGCCAGCAGTTACTCGGCTAGCGGGAGTCCGAGCTCCTACAATGAGCAGTTCTTC,CASSYSASGSPSSYNEQFF
-,TRBV6-1,TRBJ2-2,few,TGTGCCACACGACGCCAGGCGAACACCGGGGAGCTGTTTTTT,CATRRQANTGELFF
-,TRBV28,TRBJ2-1,-,TGTGCCAGCAGTTTGGGCCGGGGGACCGGGCACAATGAGCAGTTCTTC,CASSLGRGTGHNEQFF
-,TRBV20-1,TRBJ2-1,many,TGCAGTGCTCTTACGACTTCCAATGAGCAGTTCTTC,CSALTTSNEQFF
-,TRBV7-2,TRBJ1-1,-,TGTGCCAGCAGCTTACTTGGGGGCTTATACACTGAAGCTTTCTTT,CASSLLGGLYTEAFF
-,TRBV13,TRBJ2-7,-,TGTGCCAGCCGCTCGGGGCCCGGCTACGAGCAGTACTTC,CASRSGPGYEQYF